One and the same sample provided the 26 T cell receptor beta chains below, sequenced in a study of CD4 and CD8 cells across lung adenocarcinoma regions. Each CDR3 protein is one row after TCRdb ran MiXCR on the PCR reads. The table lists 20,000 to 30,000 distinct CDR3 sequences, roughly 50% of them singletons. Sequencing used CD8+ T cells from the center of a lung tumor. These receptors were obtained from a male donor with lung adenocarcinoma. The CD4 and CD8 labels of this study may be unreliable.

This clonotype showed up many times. The CDR3 nucleotides read TGTGCCAGCAGTTTAGCGCAGAGACCCATCATAGGAGAGCAGTTCTTC. Protein: CASSLAQRPIIGEQFF. The chain links TRBV12-3 or TRBV12-4 to TRBJ2-1; D is unclear. The germline V and J ends were trimmed by 0 bases and 10 bases, with 19 bases remaining between them. The CDR3 contains 16 residues.

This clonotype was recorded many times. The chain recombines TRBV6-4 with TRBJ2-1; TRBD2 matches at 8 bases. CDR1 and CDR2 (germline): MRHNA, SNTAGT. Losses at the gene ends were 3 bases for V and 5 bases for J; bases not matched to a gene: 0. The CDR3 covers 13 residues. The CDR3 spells CASSETSDNEQFF. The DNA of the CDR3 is TGTGCCAGCAGTGAGACTAGCGACAATGAGCAGTTCTTC.

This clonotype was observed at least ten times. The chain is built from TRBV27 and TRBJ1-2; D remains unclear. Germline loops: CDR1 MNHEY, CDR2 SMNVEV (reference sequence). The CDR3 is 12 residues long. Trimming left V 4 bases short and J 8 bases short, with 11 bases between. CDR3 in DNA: TGTGCCAGCAGTTCCCCCGCGGGGGGCTACACCTTC. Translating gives CASSSPAGGYTF.

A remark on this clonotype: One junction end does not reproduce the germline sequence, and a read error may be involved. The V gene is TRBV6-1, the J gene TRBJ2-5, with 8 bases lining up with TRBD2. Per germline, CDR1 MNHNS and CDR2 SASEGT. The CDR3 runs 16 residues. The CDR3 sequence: CASRRSGGPNKETQYF. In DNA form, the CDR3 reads TGTGCCAGCAGGCGAAGCGGGGGACCTAACAAAGAGACCCAGTATTTC.

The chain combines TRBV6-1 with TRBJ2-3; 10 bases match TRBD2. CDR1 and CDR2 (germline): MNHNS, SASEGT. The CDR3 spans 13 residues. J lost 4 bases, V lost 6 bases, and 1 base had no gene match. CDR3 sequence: CASRAGGADTQYF. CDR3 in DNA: TGTGCCAGCAGAGCGGGAGGGGCAGATACGCAGTATTTT.

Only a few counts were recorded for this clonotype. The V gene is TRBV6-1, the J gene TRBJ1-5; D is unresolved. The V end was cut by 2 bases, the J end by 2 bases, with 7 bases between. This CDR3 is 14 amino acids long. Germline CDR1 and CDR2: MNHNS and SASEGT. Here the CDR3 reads CASSEFSGNQPQHF. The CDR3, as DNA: TGTGCCAGCAGTGAATTCAGTGGCAATCAGCCCCAGCATTTT.

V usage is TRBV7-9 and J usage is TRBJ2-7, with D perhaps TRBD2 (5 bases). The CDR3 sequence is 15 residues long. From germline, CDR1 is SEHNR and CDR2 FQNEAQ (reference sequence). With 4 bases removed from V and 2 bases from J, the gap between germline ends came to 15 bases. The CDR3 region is CASSSDFIGTYEQYF. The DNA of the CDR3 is TGTGCCAGCAGCTCGGACTTTATCGGGACCTACGAGCAGTACTTC.

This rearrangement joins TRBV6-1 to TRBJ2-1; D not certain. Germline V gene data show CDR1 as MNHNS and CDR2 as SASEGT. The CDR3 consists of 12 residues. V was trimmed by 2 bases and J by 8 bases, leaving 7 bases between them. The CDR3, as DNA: TGTGCCAGCAGTGAATCCTCGGATGAGCAGTTCTTC. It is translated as CASSESSDEQFF.

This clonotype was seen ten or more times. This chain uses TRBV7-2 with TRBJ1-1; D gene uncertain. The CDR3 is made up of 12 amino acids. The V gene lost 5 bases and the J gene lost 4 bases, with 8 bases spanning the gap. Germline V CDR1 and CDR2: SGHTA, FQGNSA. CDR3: CASSGGFTEAFF. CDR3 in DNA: TGTGCCAGCAGCGGAGGGTTCACTGAAGCTTTCTTT.

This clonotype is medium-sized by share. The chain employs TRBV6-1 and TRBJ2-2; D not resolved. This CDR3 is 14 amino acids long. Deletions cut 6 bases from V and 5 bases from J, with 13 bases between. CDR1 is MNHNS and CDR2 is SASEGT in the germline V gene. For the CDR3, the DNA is TGTGCCAGCAGAAGGACCCTGGGGACCGGGGAGCTGTTTTTT. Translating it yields CASRRTLGTGELFF.

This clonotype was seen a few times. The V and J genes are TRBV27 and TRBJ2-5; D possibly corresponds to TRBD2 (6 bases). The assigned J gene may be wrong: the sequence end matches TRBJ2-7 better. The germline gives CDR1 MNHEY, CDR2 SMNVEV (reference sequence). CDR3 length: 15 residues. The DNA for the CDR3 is TGTGCCAGCAGTTTAACCCGGGACTCAACCTACGAGCAGTACTTC. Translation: CASSLTRDSTYEQYF.

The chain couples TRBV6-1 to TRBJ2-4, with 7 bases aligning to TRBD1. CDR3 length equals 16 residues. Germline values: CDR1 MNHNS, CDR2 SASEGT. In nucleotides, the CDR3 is TGTGCGTGCAGTGAAAGGGGGCTGAGGGCCAAAAATATGCAGTACTTC. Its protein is CACSERGLRAKNMQYF.

Here the CDR3 reads CAADGYYEQYF. The CDR3 region has the DNA TGTGCCGCGGACGGCTACTACGAGCAGTACTTC. The chain is built from TRBV10-3 and TRBJ2-1; D gene unclear. TRBJ2-7 explains the end of the DNA better; the J call may be wrong. The CDR3 sequence is 11 residues long. CDR1 is ENHRY, CDR2 SYGVKD, per germline.

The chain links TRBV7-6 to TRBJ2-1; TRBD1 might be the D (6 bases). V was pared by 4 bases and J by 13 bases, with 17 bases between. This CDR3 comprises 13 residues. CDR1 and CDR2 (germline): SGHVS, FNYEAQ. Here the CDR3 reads CASSSTGLETQFF. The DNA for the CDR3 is TGTGCCAGCAGCTCCACAGGGTTAGAGACCCAGTTCTTC.

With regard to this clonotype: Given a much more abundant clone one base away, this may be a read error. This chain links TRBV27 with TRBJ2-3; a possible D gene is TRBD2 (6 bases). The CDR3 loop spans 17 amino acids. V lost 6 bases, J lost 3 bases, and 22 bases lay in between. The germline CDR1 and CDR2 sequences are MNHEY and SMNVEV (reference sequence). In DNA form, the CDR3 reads TGTGCCAGCAGCCAACCACCGGACACCGGAGGGACAGATACGCAGTATTTT. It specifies CASSQPPDTGGTDTQYF.

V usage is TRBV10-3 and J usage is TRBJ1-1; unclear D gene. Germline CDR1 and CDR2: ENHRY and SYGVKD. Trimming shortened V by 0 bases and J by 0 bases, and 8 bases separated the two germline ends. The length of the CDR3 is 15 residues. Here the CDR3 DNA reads TGTGCCATCAGTGAGTCGCCGGGCCTGAACACTGAAGCTTTCTTT. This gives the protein CAISESPGLNTEAFF.

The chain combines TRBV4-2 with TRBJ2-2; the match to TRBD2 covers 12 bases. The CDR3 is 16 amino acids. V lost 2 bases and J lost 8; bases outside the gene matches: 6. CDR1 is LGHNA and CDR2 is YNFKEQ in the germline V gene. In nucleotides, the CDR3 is TGTGCCAGCAGCCAATTGACTAGCGGGAGTTCTGGGGAGCTGTTTTTT. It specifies CASSQLTSGSSGELFF.

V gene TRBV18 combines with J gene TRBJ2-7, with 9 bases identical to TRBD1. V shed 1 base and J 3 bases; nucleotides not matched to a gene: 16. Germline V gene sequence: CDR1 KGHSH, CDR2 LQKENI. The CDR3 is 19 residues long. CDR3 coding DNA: TGTGCCAGCTCACCACAGGGTTACGGGGAAGGACAGGGGCACTACGAGCAGTACTTC. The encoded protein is CASSPQGYGEGQGHYEQYF.

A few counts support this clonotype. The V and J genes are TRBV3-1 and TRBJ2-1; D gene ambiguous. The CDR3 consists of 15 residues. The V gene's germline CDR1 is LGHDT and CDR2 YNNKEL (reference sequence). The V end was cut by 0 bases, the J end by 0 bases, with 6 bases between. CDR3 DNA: TGTGCCAGCAGCCAAGATCGGCTCTCCTACAATGAGCAGTTCTTC. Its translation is CASSQDRLSYNEQFF.

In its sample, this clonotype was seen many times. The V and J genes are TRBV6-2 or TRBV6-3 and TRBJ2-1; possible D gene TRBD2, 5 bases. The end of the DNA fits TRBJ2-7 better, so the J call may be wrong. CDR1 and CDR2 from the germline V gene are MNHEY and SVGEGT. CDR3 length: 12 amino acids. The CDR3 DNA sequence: TGTGCCAGCAATTCCATAGCGTTCGAGCAGTACTTC. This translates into CASNSIAFEQYF.

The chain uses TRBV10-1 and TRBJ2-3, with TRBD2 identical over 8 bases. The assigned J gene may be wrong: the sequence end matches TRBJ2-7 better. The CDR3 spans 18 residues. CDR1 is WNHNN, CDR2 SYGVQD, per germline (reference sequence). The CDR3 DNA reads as TGCGCCAGCAGTCGAGGCCTATCGGGGGGGATAGCGACAGATACGCAGTACTTC. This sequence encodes CASSRGLSGGIATDTQYF.

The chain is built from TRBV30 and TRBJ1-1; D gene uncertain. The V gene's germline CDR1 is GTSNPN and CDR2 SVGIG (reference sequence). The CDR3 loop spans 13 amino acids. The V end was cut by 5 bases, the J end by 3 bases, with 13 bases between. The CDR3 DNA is TGTGCCTGGTCAACGGCGCGGGACACTGAAGCTTTCTTT. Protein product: CAWSTARDTEAFF.

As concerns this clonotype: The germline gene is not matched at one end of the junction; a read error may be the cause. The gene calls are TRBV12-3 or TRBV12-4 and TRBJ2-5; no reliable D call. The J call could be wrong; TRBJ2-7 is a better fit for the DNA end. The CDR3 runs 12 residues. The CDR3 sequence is CVSKGVAYEQYF. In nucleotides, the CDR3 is TGTGTCAGCAAAGGAGTAGCCTACGAGCAGTACTTC.

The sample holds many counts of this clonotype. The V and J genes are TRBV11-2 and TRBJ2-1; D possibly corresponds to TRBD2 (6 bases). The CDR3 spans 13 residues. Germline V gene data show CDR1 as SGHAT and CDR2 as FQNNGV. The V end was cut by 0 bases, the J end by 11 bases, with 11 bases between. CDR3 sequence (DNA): TGTGCCAGCAGCTTAGAACCGACTAGTCAGCAGTTCTTC. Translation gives CASSLEPTSQQFF.

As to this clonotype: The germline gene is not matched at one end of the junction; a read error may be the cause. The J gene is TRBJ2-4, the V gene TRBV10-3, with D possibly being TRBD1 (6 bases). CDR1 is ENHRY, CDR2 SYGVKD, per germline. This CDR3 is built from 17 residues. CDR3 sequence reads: CASRGLSGTWDKDIQYF. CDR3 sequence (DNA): TGTGCCTCCAGGGGTTTATCGGGGACGTGGGACAAAGACATTCAGTACTTC.

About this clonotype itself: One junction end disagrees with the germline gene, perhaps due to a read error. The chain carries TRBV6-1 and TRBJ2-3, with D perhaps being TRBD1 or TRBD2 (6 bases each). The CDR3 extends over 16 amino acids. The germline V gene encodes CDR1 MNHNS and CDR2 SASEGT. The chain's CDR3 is CASRGGGGRDPDTQYF. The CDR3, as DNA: TGTGCCAGCAGGGGGGGTGGGGGCCGAGACCCAGATACGCAGTACTTT.